This T cell receptor beta chain was observed in a study of T cell changes during pregnancy in multiple sclerosis. The V end was cut by 6 bases, the J end by 5 bases, with 16 bases between. CDR3 length: 14 residues. Germline CDR1 reads LNHDA; CDR2 reads SQIVND (reference sequence). TCRdb's table, derived via immunoSEQ multiplex PCR, lists solely in-frame clones and lacks some. The sample shows about 52,000 clones, approximately 92% of them seen only once. The specimen comprised CD4+ T cells from peripheral blood mononuclear cells, sampled in the third trimester of pregnancy. This TCR was sampled from a female donor with multiple sclerosis, enrolled in a pregnancy study. The rearrangement joins TRBV19 to TRBJ2-5; a weak D match, TRBD2 (7 bases). CDR3 residues: CASSRGGGRETQYF. CDR3 DNA: TGTGCCAGTAGCCGAGGGGGAGGGAGGGAGACCCAGTACTTC. Full variable domain (outside the CDR3, taken from reference TRBV19 and TRBJ2-5): DGGITQSPKYLFRKEGQNVTLSCEQNLNHDAMYWYRQDPGQGLRLIYYSQIVNDFQKGDIAEGYSVSREKKESFPLTVTSAQKNPTAFYLCASSRGGGRETQYFGPGTRLLVL.